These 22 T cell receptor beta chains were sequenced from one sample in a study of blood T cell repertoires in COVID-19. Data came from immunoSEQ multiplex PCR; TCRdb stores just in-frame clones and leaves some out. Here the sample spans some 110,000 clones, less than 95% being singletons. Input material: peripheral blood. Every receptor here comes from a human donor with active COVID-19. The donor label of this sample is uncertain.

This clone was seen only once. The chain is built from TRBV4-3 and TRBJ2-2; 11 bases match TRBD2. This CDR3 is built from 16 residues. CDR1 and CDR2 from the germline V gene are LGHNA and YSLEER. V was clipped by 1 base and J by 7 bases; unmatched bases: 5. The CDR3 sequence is CASSQGTSGSNGELFF. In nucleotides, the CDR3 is TGCGCCAGCAGCCAAGGGACTAGCGGGTCAAACGGGGAGCTGTTTTTT.

The CDR3 sequence is CASSSVSQGKQYF. The CDR3 bases are TGTGCCAGCAGCTCGGTGTCACAGGGAAAGCAGTACTTC. The rearrangement joins TRBV7-2 to TRBJ2-7; tentatively, D is TRBD1 (6 bases). This CDR3 comprises 13 residues. Germline V lookup: CDR1 SGHTA, CDR2 FQGNSA. V lost 4 bases to trimming and J lost 8 bases, with 15 bases between them. The full variable domain, completed using reference TRBV7-2 and TRBJ2-7, is GAGVSQSPSNKVTEKGKDVELRCDPISGHTALYWYRQSLGQGLEFLIYFQGNSAPDKSGLPSDRFSAERTGGSVSTLTIQRTQQEDSAVYLCASSSVSQGKQYFGPGTRLTVT.

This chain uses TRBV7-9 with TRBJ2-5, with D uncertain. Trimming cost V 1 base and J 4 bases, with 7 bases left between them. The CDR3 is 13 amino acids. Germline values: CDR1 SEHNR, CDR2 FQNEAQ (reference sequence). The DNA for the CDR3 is TGTGCCAGCAGCTTAGATTTTCGAGAGACCCAGTACTTC. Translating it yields CASSLDFRETQYF. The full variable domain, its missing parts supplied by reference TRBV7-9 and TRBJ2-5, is DTGVSQNPRHKITKRGQNVTFRCDPISEHNRLYWYRQTLGQGPEFLTYFQNEAQLEKSRLLSDRFSAERPKGSFSTLEIQRTEQGDSAMYLCASSLDFRETQYFGPGTRLLVL.

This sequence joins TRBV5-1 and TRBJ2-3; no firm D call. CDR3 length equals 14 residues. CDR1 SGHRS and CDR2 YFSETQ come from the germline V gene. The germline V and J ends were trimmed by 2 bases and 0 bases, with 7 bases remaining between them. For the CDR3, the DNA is TGCGCCAGCAGCTTATCTACTAGCACAGATACGCAGTATTTT. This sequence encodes CASSLSTSTDTQYF.

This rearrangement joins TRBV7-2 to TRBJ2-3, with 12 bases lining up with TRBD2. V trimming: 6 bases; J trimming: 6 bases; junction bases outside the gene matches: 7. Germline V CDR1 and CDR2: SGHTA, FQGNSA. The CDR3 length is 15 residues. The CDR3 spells CASSLAGGSLDTQYF. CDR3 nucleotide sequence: TGTGCCAGCAGTCTAGCGGGGGGGAGTTTGGATACGCAGTATTTT. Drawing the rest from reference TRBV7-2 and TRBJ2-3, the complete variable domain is GAGVSQSPSNKVTEKGKDVELRCDPISGHTALYWYRQSLGQGLEFLIYFQGNSAPDKSGLPSDRFSAERTGGSVSTLTIQRTQQEDSAVYLCASSLAGGSLDTQYFGPGTRLTVL.

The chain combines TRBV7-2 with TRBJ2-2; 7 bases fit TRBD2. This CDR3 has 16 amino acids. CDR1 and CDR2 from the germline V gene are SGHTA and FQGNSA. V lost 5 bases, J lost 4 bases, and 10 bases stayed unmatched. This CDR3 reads CASSRGVRGTTGELFF. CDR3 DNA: TGTGCCAGCAGCCGGGGGGTTCGCGGGACCACCGGGGAGCTGTTTTTT.

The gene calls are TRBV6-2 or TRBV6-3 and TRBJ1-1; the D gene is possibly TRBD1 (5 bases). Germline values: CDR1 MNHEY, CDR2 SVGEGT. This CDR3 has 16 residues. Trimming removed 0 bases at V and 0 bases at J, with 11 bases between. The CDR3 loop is CASSYSEGRLNTEAFF. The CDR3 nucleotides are TGTGCCAGCAGTTACTCGGAGGGGAGGTTGAACACTGAAGCTTTCTTT.

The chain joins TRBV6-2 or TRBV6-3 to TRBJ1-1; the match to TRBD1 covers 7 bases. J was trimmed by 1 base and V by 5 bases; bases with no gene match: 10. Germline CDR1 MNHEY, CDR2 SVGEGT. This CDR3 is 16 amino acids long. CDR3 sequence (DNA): TGTGCCAGCAGTACCGACAGGGTTCGGGGGAACACTGAAGCTTTCTTT. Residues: CASSTDRVRGNTEAFF.

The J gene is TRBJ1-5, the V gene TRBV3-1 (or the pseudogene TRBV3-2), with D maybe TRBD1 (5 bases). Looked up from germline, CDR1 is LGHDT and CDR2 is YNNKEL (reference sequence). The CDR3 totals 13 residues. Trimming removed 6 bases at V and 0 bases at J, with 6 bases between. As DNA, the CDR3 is TGTGCCAGCAGTGGGGCTAGCAATCAGCCCCAGCATTTT. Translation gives CASSGASNQPQHF.

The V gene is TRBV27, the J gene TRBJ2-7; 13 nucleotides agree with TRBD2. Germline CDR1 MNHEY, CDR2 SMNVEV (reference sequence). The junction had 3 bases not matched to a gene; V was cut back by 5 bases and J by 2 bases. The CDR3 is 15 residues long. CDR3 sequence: CASSVGTSGTYEQYF. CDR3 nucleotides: TGTGCCAGCAGTGTAGGGACTAGCGGGACCTACGAGCAGTACTTC.

CDR3 residues: CASSHVVGGGSSYEQYF. The CDR3 bases are TGTGCCAGCAGCCATGTAGTTGGCGGGGGTTCGTCCTACGAGCAGTACTTC. V gene TRBV3-1 (or the pseudogene TRBV3-2) combines with J gene TRBJ2-7, with 7 bases fitting TRBD2. This CDR3 contains 17 residues. V trimming: 3 bases; J trimming: 1 base; junction bases outside the gene matches: 12. CDR1 and CDR2 from the germline V gene are LGHDT and YNNKEL (reference sequence).

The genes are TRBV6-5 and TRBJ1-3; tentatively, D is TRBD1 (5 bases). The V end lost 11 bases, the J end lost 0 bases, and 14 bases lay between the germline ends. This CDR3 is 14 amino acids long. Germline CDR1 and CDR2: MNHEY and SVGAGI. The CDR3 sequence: CACQGGGSGNTIYF. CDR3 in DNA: TGTGCCTGCCAAGGCGGGGGCTCTGGAAACACCATATATTTT.

For the CDR3, the DNA is TGTGCCAGCAGCCCCCGCCCCGGGCGGGGGCCCTATGGCTACACCTTC. It specifies CASSPRPGRGPYGYTF. V is TRBV7-9 and J is TRBJ1-2; the D gene is possibly TRBD1 (6 bases). The CDR3 covers 16 residues. Trimming shortened V by 5 bases and J by 4 bases, and 20 bases separated the two germline ends. Germline CDR1 and CDR2: SEHNR and FQNEAQ (reference sequence).

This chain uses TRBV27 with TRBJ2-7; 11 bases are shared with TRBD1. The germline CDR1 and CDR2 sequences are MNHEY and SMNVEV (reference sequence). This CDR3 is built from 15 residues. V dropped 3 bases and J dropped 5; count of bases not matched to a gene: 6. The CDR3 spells CASSFLDRGLDEQYF. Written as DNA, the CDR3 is TGTGCCAGCAGTTTTTTGGACAGGGGGCTCGACGAGCAGTACTTC.

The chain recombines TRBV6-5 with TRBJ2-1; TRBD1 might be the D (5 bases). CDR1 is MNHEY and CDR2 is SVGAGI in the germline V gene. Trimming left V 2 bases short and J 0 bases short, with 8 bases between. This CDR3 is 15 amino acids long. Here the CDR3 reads CASSYGQGSYNEQFF. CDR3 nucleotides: TGTGCCAGCAGTTACGGGCAGGGCTCCTACAATGAGCAGTTCTTC.

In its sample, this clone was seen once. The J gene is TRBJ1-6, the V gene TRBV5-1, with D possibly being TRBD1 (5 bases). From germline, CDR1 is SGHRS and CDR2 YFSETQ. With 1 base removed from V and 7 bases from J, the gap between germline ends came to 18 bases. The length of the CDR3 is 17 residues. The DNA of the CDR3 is TGCGCCAGCAGCTTGCAGGGTGGCAGCGAATTAAATTCACCCCTCCACTTT. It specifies CASSLQGGSELNSPLHF.

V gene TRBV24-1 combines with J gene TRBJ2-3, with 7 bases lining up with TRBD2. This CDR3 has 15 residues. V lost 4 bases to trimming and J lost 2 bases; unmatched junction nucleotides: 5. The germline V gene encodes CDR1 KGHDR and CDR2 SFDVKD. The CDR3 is CATSDAGVTTDTQYF. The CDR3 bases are TGTGCCACCAGTGACGCGGGGGTCACCACAGATACGCAGTATTTT.

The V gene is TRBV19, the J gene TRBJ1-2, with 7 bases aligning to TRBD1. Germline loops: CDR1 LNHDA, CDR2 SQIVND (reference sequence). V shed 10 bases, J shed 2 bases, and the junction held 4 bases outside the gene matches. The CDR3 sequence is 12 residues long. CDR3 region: CATEGQNYGYTF. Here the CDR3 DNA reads TGTGCCACCGAGGGACAGAACTATGGCTACACCTTC.

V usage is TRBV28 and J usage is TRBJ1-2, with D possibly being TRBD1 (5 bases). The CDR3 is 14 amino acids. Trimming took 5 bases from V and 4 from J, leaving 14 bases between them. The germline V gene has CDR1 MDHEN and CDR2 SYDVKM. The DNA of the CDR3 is TGTGCCAGCAGTCCTGGGACTCGACGCTATGGCTACACCTTC. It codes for CASSPGTRRYGYTF.

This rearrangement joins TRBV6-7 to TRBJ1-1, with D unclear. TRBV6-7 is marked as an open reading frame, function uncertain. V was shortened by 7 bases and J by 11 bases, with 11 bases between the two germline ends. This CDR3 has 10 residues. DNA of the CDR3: TGTGCCAGCACTAACCTTATGGCTTTCTTT. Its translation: CASTNLMAFF.

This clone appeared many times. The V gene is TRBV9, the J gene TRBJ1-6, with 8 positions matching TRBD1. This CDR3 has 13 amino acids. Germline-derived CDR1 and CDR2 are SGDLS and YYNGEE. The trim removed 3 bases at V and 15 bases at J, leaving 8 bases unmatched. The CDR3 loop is CASSAPGTGDLHF. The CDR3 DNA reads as TGTGCCAGCAGCGCACCCGGGACAGGCGACCTCCACTTT.

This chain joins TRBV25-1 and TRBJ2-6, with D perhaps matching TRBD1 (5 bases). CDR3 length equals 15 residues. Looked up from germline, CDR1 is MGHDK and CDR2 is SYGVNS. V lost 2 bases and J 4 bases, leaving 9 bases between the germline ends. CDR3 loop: CASSETGAGANVLTF. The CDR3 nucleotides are TGTGCCAGCAGTGAAACAGGTGCCGGGGCCAACGTCCTGACTTTC.